This T cell receptor (beta chain) is drawn from a study of blood T cells in healthy people across ages. Study results and caveats: Estimated diversity across one million T cells was deemed an underestimate.

A second PCR of roughly 7 to 11 cycles used a sample-barcoded 5' primer and a J-beta primer mix. Each CDR3 protein gets one entry after TCRdb re-called the 5' RACE reads with MiXCR. The sample records around 1,500,000 distinct CDR3 sequences, approximately 42% being singletons. This clonotype was detected ten times or more. Its antigen is still unknown. PBMCs numbering at least 6 million were isolated per sample. Extraction of total RNA produced a minimum of 5.5 micrograms from each sample. CDR3 length: 15 amino acids. Germline CDR1 reads DFQATT; CDR2 reads SNEGSKA (reference sequence). The junction had 6 bases not matched to a gene; V was cut back by 6 bases and J by 1 base.

The rearrangement uses TRBV20-1 and TRBJ2-3, with 11 bases that match TRBD2. This TCR was sampled from a woman aged 18-29 years in good health. The sample consisted of blood. The CDR3 region is CSANPTSGGTDTQYF. In nucleotides, the CDR3 is TGCAGTGCCAACCCGACTAGCGGGGGCACAGATACGCAGTATTTT.